Presented here are 10 T cell receptor beta chains from one specimen sequenced in a study of shared clonotypes between healthy human individuals. Method: immunoSEQ multiplex PCR; TCRdb's copy keeps in-frame clones and lacks some. The table records around 1.5 million clones, about 98% of them present only once. Material for sequencing was naive CD4+ T cells sorted from blood. The subset here: CD45RA+ positively selected. The source is a man in his thirties or forties in good health.

This chain uses TRBV18 with TRBJ2-5, with 10 bases lining up with TRBD2. Germline values: CDR1 KGHSH, CDR2 LQKENI. Trimming removed 2 bases from V and 2 bases from J; junction bases left unmatched: 8. The CDR3 has 17 amino acids. The CDR3 region is CASSPFVAGGRQETQYF. The CDR3 region has the DNA TGTGCCAGCTCACCATTCGTAGCGGGAGGTCGACAAGAGACCCAGTACTTC. The variable domain in full, completed from reference TRBV18 and TRBJ2-5, reads NAGVMQNPRHLVRRRGQEARLRCSPMKGHSHVYWYRQLPEEGLKFMVYLQKENIIDESGMPKERFSAEFPKEGPSILRIQQVVRGDSAAYFCASSPFVAGGRQETQYFGPGTRLLVL.

The V call is TRBV7-2, the J call TRBJ2-1; TRBD2 matches 8 bases. The CDR3 has 15 residues. Germline lookup yields CDR1 SGHTA and CDR2 FQGNSA. Trimming removed 3 bases from V and 0 bases from J; junction bases left unmatched: 1. CDR3: CASSFGRVSYNEQFF. The CDR3 DNA reads TGTGCCAGCAGCTTCGGGAGGGTCTCCTACAATGAGCAGTTCTTC.

The CDR3 sequence is CAISDTGDRNTEAFF. CDR3 nucleotide sequence: TGTGCCATCAGTGACACAGGGGATAGGAACACTGAAGCTTTCTTT. The chain uses TRBV10-3 and TRBJ1-1; 7 nucleotides line up with TRBD1. CDR3 length equals 15 residues. The trim removed 3 bases at V and 1 base at J, leaving 5 bases unmatched. Germline V CDR1 and CDR2: ENHRY, SYGVKD.

As DNA, the CDR3 is TGTGCCAGCAGCTCCCGAGGGGCAGGGCGCTCCTACAATGAGCAGTTCTTC. It specifies CASSSRGAGRSYNEQFF. The V gene is TRBV7-8, the J gene TRBJ2-1, with D perhaps being TRBD1 or TRBD2 (5 bases each). V lost 4 bases to trimming and J lost 0 bases, with 16 bases between them. The CDR3 length is 17 residues. Looked up from germline, CDR1 is SGHVS and CDR2 is FQNEAQ.

J is TRBJ2-1 and V is TRBV4-1, with D tentatively TRBD1 (5 bases). The V gene's germline CDR1 is MGHRA and CDR2 YSYEKL. Trimming stripped 1 base from V and 4 bases from J, with 14 bases between. The CDR3 contains 16 residues. The CDR3 protein is CASSQAGAGDYNEQFF. The CDR3 DNA reads as TGCGCCAGCAGCCAAGCTGGGGCTGGGGATTACAATGAGCAGTTCTTC.

The CDR3 protein is CASSQGLDLYEQYF. The CDR3 DNA is TGTGCCAGCAGCCAAGGACTCGACCTCTACGAGCAGTACTTC. The chain links TRBV4-2 to TRBJ2-7; no reliable D call. The CDR3 covers 14 residues. Germline V gene lookup returns CDR1 LGHNA and CDR2 YNFKEQ. The V gene lost 1 base and the J gene lost 3 bases, with 10 bases spanning the gap.

The V and J genes are TRBV10-2 and TRBJ2-1; 14 nucleotides agree with TRBD2. With V trimmed by 6 bases and J by 2 bases, 9 bases remained unmatched. Looked up from germline, CDR1 is WSHSY and CDR2 is SAAADI. The CDR3 is 18 amino acids. CDR3 loop: CASRKGLAGGGPYNEQFF. As DNA, the CDR3 is TGCGCCAGCAGGAAAGGACTAGCGGGAGGTGGACCCTACAATGAGCAGTTCTTC.

As for this clone: Additional DNA sequences in this sample encode the identical CDR3. The chain carries TRBV2 and TRBJ2-1; the match to TRBD2 covers 7 bases. Trimming at V came to 3 bases and at J to 4 bases, leaving 3 bases not matched to a gene. CDR3 length: 14 residues. The germline gives CDR1 SNHLY, CDR2 FYNNEI. CDR3 DNA: TGTGCCAGCAGTGAGGCTAGCGGTTACAATGAGCAGTTCTTC. Protein sequence: CASSEASGYNEQFF.

This chain uses TRBV28 with TRBJ2-2, with D possibly TRBD2 on 6 matching bases. Germline V gene lookup returns CDR1 MDHEN and CDR2 SYDVKM. The CDR3 has 14 residues. Trimming shortened V by 10 bases and J by 1 base, and 13 bases separated the two germline ends. CDR3 nucleotides: TGTGCCACCCTGGGACTCCAGAACACCGGGGAGCTGTTTTTT. Protein sequence: CATLGLQNTGELFF. Combining the CDR3 with reference TRBV28 and TRBJ2-2 gives the whole variable domain DVKVTQSSRYLVKRTGEKVFLECVQDMDHENMFWYRQDPGLGLRLIYFSYDVKMKEKGDIPEGYSVSREKKERFSLILESASTNQTSMYLCATLGLQNTGELFFGEGSRLTVL.

The chain has TRBV5-6 and TRBJ1-1; possibly TRBD1 for D (5 bases). Trimming removed 4 bases from V and 0 bases from J, with 7 bases in between. Germline lookup yields CDR1 SGHDT and CDR2 YYEEEE. CDR3 length: 13 residues. The CDR3 reads CASSGTVNTEAFF. DNA for the CDR3: TGTGCCAGCAGCGGGACGGTGAACACTGAAGCTTTCTTT.